The entry below gives a single TCR beta chain sequence along with its context. Its matching antigen is unknown. The sample comes from a study of cytomegalovirus exposure and HLA in healthy donors. General study points: Presence/absence results assume similar sequencing depth per donor, which may not hold. Accurate HLA-A and HLA-B prediction from TCR beta sequences was reported for most subjects. Three of the chains that were CMV-associated were confirmed in vitro to be specific for CMV antigens.

The PCR used 60 Vbeta and 13 Jbeta primers. Original processing notes: As a later analysis found, there were approximately 80 million unique TCR beta chains, of which 8.5 million to 13 million were shared. Clones were read by immunoSEQ multiplex PCR, and TCRdb kept only the in-frame ones, dropping some. For V, J and clone size, that table is used; D and trimming come from the DNA. Among approximately 150,000 clones listed, 80% were seen once. The CDR3 contains 11 residues. The germline V gene has CDR1 DFQATT and CDR2 SNEGSKA (reference sequence). Trimming took off 6 bases at V and 5 bases at J, with 10 bases between the two ends.

Sequencing was done on a sample of PBMCs. This TCR derives from a man aged 30 to 39 in good health and CMV-seronegative. The V and J genes are TRBV20-1 and TRBJ2-5; D is undetermined. The CDR3 spells CSAYHAETQYF. The CDR3 DNA sequence: TGCAGTGCCTACCATGCGGAGACCCAGTACTTC.